A single sample is the source of the 21 T cell receptor beta chains below, sequenced in a study of cytomegalovirus exposure and HLA in healthy donors. Vbeta (60) and Jbeta (13) primers were used in the PCR. Sequencing used immunoSEQ multiplex PCR; TCRdb keeps in-frame clones, though not all of them. The repertoire consists of 100,000 or so clones, with roughly 74% occurring once and the leading ten covering approximately 2%. Sequencing was performed on PBMCs. The receptors derive from a woman between 40 and 55 years old in good health and CMV-seronegative.

The CDR3 here is CASSFTGDTDTQYF. The CDR3 DNA follows: TGTGCCAGCAGCTTCACAGGAGACACAGATACGCAGTATTTT. The chain carries TRBV7-6 and TRBJ2-3; a possible D gene is TRBD1 (5 bases). The V and J ends lost 3 bases and 2 bases respectively, with 9 bases between them. This CDR3 has 14 residues. CDR1 is SGHVS and CDR2 is FNYEAQ in the germline V gene.

The J gene is TRBJ2-1, the V gene TRBV27; 14 positions match TRBD2. Germline V gene lookup returns CDR1 MNHEY and CDR2 SMNVEV (reference sequence). After removal of 6 bases from V and 10 bases from J, the junction contained 8 bases not matched to a gene. The CDR3 loop spans 15 amino acids. CDR3 in amino acids: CASSPGTSGRREQFF. CDR3 nucleotides: TGTGCCAGCAGCCCAGGGACTAGCGGGAGAAGGGAGCAGTTCTTC.

The V and J genes are TRBV6-5 and TRBJ2-6; maybe TRBD1 (6 bases). This CDR3 has 15 amino acids. CDR1 is MNHEY and CDR2 is SVGAGI in the germline V gene. V was cut by 5 bases and J by 2 bases, with 10 bases left in between. The CDR3 loop is CASSRNRAGANVLTF. The CDR3 coding sequence is TGTGCCAGCAGTAGAAACAGGGCTGGGGCCAACGTCCTGACTTTC.

The CDR3 DNA is TGCGCCAGCAGCCGGGGACTAGCGGAGTCCTACGAGCAGTACTTC. Protein sequence: CASSRGLAESYEQYF. J is TRBJ2-7 and V is TRBV4-3, with 11 bases aligning to TRBD2. There are 15 residues in the CDR3. Germline CDR1 and CDR2: LGHNA and YSLEER. The V and J ends lost 4 bases and 1 base, in that order; junction bases with no gene match: 3.

The chain links TRBV6-6 to TRBJ2-1; TRBD2 aligns across 9 bases. CDR1 is MNHNY and CDR2 is SVGAGI in the germline V gene (reference sequence). V dropped 7 bases and J dropped 6; count of bases not matched to a gene: 7. There are 14 residues in the CDR3. The CDR3 DNA is TGTGCCAGCACCAGGACTAGCGCGGGCAATGAGCAGTTCTTC. It translates to CASTRTSAGNEQFF.

This chain joins TRBV19 and TRBJ2-3, with unresolved D. Germline V lookup: CDR1 LNHDA, CDR2 SQIVND (reference sequence). This CDR3 spans 13 amino acids. V lost 6 bases to trimming and J lost 2 bases, with 9 bases between them. The CDR3 nucleotides read TGTGCCAGTAGCCGCGGTTACACAGATACGCAGTATTTT. Translation gives CASSRGYTDTQYF.

This clone was recorded once. The CDR3 DNA reads as TGTGCCAGCAGCACTATAACCCTGAGCAATCAGCCCCAGCATTTT. Protein: CASSTITLSNQPQHF. This sequence joins TRBV28 and TRBJ1-5; D unclear. Germline V lookup: CDR1 MDHEN, CDR2 SYDVKM. CDR3 length: 15 residues. V lost 6 bases to trimming and J lost 1 base, with 13 bases between them.

This chain joins TRBV11-3 and TRBJ2-2; TRBD1 aligns across 9 bases. The CDR3 has 15 residues. With 5 bases clipped from V and 7 bases from J, the junction kept 8 bases outside the gene matches. Germline V gives CDR1 SGHNT, CDR2 YENEEA. DNA of the CDR3: TGTGCCAGCAGCCTACGGACAGGGGTGGTCGGGGAGCTGTTTTTT. It translates to CASSLRTGVVGELFF. The complete variable domain, with remaining parts taken from reference TRBV11-3 and TRBJ2-2, reads EAGVVQSPRYKIIEKKQPVAFWCNPISGHNTLYWYLQNLGQGPELLIRYENEEAVDDSQLPKDRFSAERLKGVDSTLKIQPAELGDSAVYLCASSLRTGVVGELFFGEGSRLTVL.

The chain employs TRBV29-1 and TRBJ1-1; TRBD1 matches at 10 bases. CDR1 is SQVTM and CDR2 is ANQGSEA in the germline V gene. V shed 7 bases, J shed 5 bases, and the junction held 10 bases outside the gene matches. The CDR3 runs 14 residues. CDR3 bases: TGCAGCGCCGGGACAGGGGTGAGAGGAACTGAAGCTTTCTTT. It is translated as CSAGTGVRGTEAFF.

A few counts support this clone. This sequence joins TRBV6-6 and TRBJ2-7; TRBD2 matches at 9 bases. Germline V gives CDR1 MNHNY, CDR2 SVGAGI (reference sequence). V lost 4 bases to trimming and J lost 3 bases; unmatched junction nucleotides: 4. The CDR3 is made up of 14 amino acids. CDR3 loop: CASSSGLALYEQYF. The CDR3 DNA follows: TGTGCCAGCAGTTCGGGACTAGCTCTCTACGAGCAGTACTTC.

This clone was seen only a few times. V gene TRBV6-1 combines with J gene TRBJ2-5; 9 bases are a match to TRBD1. Germline-derived CDR1 and CDR2 are MNHNS and SASEGT. V dropped 1 base and J dropped 1; count of bases not matched to a gene: 4. The CDR3 covers 16 residues. The DNA for the CDR3 is TGTGCCAGCAGTGAAGGGGTGGGACAGGGCCAAGAGACCCAGTACTTC. Residues: CASSEGVGQGQETQYF.

J is TRBJ2-5 and V is TRBV15; tentatively, D is TRBD2 (5 bases). Germline V gives CDR1 LNHNV, CDR2 YYDKDF (reference sequence). Trimming cost V 7 bases and J 1 base, with 7 bases left between them. This CDR3 comprises 12 residues. CDR3 amino acids: CATNSAQETQYF. The CDR3 DNA reads TGTGCCACCAATAGCGCCCAAGAGACCCAGTACTTC.

The chain has TRBV5-5 and TRBJ2-3, with a weak D call TRBD1 (5 bases). This CDR3 comprises 15 residues. The V and J ends lost 5 bases and 2 bases respectively, with 15 bases between them. Germline loops: CDR1 SGHKS, CDR2 YYEKEE (reference sequence). CDR3 loop: CASSKWGGSTDTQYF. Here the CDR3 DNA reads TGTGCCAGCAGTAAGTGGGGCGGATCCACAGATACGCAGTATTTT.

The chain combines TRBV10-3 with TRBJ2-7, with 9 bases identical to TRBD1. Losses at the gene ends were 10 bases for V and 4 bases for J; bases not matched to a gene: 5. The germline gives CDR1 ENHRY, CDR2 SYGVKD. The CDR3 consists of 12 residues. The CDR3 nucleotides are TGTGCCACCAGGGACAGGGATTACGAGCAGTACTTC. It yields the protein CATRDRDYEQYF.

The chain couples TRBV30 to TRBJ1-1; 7 bases map to TRBD1. Germline V gives CDR1 GTSNPN, CDR2 SVGIG (reference sequence). J gave up 3 bases and V 8 bases, and 12 bases lay outside the gene matches. The CDR3 length is 14 residues. In DNA, the CDR3 is TGTGCCAGTACAGGGGTTTATTGGGACACTGAAGCTTTCTTT. This gives the protein CASTGVYWDTEAFF.

In its sample, this clone was seen once. CDR3: CASSYGRGNQPQHF. The CDR3 DNA reads TGTGCCAGCAGTTACGGGCGGGGCAATCAGCCCCAGCATTTT. The chain has TRBV6-5 and TRBJ1-5; D is uncertain. V lost 2 bases and J lost 2, with 7 bases in between. Germline-derived CDR1 and CDR2 are MNHEY and SVGAGI. The CDR3 is 14 amino acids.

As regards this clone: Sequence at one end of the junction differs from germline and may be a read error. The genes are TRBV7-7 and TRBJ2-5; perhaps TRBD2 as D (6 bases). CDR1 is SSHAT, CDR2 FNYEAQ, per germline (reference sequence). The length of the CDR3 is 13 residues. CDR3 loop: CASSVGRQETQYF. The CDR3 DNA reads TGTGCTAGCAGCGTGGGGAGGCAAGAGACCCAGTACTTC. The whole variable domain, filled in from reference TRBV7-7 and TRBJ2-5, reads GAGVSQSPRYKVTKRGQDVTLRCDPISSHATLYWYQQALGQGPEFLTYFNYEAQPDKSGLPSDRFSAERPEGSISTLTIQRTEQRDSAMYRCASSVGRQETQYFGPGTRLLVL.

The V gene is TRBV11-2, the J gene TRBJ2-3, with 7 bases fitting TRBD1. The germline gives CDR1 SGHAT, CDR2 FQNNGV. The trim removed 5 bases at V and 2 bases at J, leaving 7 bases unmatched. The CDR3 totals 15 residues. CDR3 loop: CASSPRGRATDTQYF. In DNA form, the CDR3 reads TGTGCCAGCAGCCCGAGGGGGCGGGCCACAGATACGCAGTATTTT.

The rearrangement joins TRBV28 to TRBJ1-4; 7 bases line up with TRBD1. J was trimmed by 6 bases and V by 7 bases; bases with no gene match: 8. CDR1 is MDHEN and CDR2 is SYDVKM in the germline V gene. The CDR3 sequence is 14 residues long. The CDR3 nucleotides read TGTGCCAGCAAGGGGGGACAGCGACATGAAAAACTGTTTTTT. Translated: CASKGGQRHEKLFF.

This chain joins TRBV5-1 and TRBJ2-4; 11 positions agree with TRBD1. Germline V CDR1 and CDR2: SGHRS, YFSETQ. The CDR3 spans 13 residues. With V trimmed by 7 bases and J by 6 bases, 3 bases remained unmatched. The chain's CDR3 is CASADRGRNIQYF. The CDR3, as DNA: TGCGCCAGCGCGGACAGGGGGCGAAACATTCAGTACTTC.

The rearrangement joins TRBV7-9 to TRBJ2-3, with 14 nucleotides matching TRBD2. The CDR3 is 15 amino acids. Germline V lookup: CDR1 SEHNR, CDR2 FQNEAQ (reference sequence). Trimming at V came to 7 bases and at J to 3 bases, leaving 3 bases not matched to a gene. The CDR3 sequence: CASTGTSGRTDTQYF. CDR3 nucleotides: TGTGCCAGCACCGGGACTAGCGGGAGAACAGATACGCAGTATTTT.